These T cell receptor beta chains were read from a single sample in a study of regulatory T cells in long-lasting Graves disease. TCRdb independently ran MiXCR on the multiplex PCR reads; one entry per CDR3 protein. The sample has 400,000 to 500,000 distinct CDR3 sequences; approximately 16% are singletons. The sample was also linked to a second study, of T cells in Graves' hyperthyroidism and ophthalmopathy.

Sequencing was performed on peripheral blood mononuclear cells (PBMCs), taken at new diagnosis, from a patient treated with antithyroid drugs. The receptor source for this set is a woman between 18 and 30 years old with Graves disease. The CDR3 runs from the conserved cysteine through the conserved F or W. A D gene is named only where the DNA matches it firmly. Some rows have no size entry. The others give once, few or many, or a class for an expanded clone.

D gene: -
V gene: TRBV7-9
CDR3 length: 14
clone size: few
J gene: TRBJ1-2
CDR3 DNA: TGTGCCAGCAGAACCGATGCCCCAAACTATGGCTACACCTTC
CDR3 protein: CASRTDAPNYGYTF

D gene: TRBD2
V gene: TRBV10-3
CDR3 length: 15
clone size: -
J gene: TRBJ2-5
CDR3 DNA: TGTGCCATCAGTGAATCCGGGACTAGCGTGCCGACCCAGTACTTC
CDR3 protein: CAISESGTSVPTQYF

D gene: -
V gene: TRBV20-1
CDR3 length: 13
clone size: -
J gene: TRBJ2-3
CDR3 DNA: TGCAGAAAGACTAGCTCAAGGGGGGATACGCAGTATTTT
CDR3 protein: CRKTSSRGDTQYF

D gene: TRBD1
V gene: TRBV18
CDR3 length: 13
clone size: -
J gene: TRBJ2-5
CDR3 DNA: TGTGCCAGCTCACCGTTGGACAGGGAGACCCAGTACTTC
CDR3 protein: CASSPLDRETQYF

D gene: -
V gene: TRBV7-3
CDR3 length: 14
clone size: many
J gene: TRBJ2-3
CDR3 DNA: TGTGCCAGCAGCCTAAGGGCTAGCACAGATACGCAGTATTTT
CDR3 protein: CASSLRASTDTQYF

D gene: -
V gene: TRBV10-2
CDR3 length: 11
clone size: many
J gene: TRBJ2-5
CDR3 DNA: TGCGCCAGCAGGGGGTGGGAGACCCAGTACTTC
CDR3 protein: CASRGWETQYF

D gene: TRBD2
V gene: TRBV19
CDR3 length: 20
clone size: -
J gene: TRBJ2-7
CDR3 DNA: TGTGCCAGTAGTATGGAGCCCGGGTGGACTAGCGGGCCGATAAACTACGAGCAGTACTTC
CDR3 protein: CASSMEPGWTSGPINYEQYF

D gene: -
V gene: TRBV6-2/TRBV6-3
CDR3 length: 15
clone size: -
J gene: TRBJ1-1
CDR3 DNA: TGTGCCAGCAGTTACTCGACTATAGGGAACACTGAAGCTTTCTTT
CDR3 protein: CASSYSTIGNTEAFF

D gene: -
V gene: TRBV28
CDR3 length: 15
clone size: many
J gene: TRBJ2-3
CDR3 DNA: TGTGCCAGCAGTTTTGACCCGTCGAGCACAGATACGCAGTATTTT
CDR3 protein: CASSFDPSSTDTQYF

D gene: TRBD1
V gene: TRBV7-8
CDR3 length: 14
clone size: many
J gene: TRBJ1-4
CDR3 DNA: TGTGCCAGCAGCCTCCGGGACAGGCTGGGAAAACTGTTTTTT
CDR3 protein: CASSLRDRLGKLFF

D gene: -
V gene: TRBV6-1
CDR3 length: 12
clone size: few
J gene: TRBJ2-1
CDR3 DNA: TGTGCCAGCAGTGAAAGCGGGGGGACAGGGCACTTC
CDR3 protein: CASSESGGTGHF

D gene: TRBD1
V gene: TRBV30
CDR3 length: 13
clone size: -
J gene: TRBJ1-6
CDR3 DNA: TGTGCCTCTAGGACAGGGAGCAATTCACCCCTCCACTTT
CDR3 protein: CASRTGSNSPLHF

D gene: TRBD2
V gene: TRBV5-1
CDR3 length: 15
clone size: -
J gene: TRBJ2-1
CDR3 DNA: TGCGCCAGCAGGCCGGGACTAGAGGCCCTAAATGAGCAGTTCTTC
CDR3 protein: CASRPGLEALNEQFF

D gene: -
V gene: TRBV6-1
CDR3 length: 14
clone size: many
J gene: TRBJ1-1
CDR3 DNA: TGTGCCAGCATTCCATCTGGGCAGGGTAATCGAGCTTTCTTT
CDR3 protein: CASIPSGQGNRAFF